The TCR beta chain under discussion was sequenced for a study of cytomegalovirus exposure and HLA in healthy donors. Notes on the study in general: Donor immune exposure was known only as CMV serostatus. The analysis excluded some indistinguishable V segments, including TRBV6-2 and TRBV6-3.

CDR1 and CDR2 from the germline V gene are SGHAT and FQDESV (reference sequence). The CDR3 totals 14 residues. The V gene lost 4 bases and the J gene lost 1 base, with 11 bases spanning the gap. Notes on this clone: No antigen is known for it.

With 60 Vbeta and 13 Jbeta primers, the PCR was carried out. Using immunoSEQ multiplex PCR, the repertoire was profiled, and TCRdb retains in-frame clones only, with some absent. The table records some 100,000 clones, more than 75% of them present only once. The chain recombines TRBV11-1 with TRBJ2-7, with D possibly matching TRBD2 (6 bases). The sequence was collected from a woman in her forties or fifties in good health and CMV-seropositive. The material sequenced was PBMCs. CDR3 region: CASSWGVFSYEQYF. CDR3 nucleotide sequence: TGTGCCAGCAGCTGGGGGGTTTTTTCCTACGAGCAGTACTTC.